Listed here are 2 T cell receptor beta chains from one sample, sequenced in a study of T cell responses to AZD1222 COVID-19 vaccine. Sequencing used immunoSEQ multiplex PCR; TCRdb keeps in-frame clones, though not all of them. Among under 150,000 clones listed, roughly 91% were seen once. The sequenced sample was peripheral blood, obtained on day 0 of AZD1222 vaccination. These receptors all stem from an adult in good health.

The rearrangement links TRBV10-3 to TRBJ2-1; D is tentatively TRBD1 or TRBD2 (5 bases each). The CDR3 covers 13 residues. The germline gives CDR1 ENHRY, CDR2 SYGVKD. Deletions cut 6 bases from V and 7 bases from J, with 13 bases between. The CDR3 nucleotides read TGTGCCATCAGGTCAGATTGGGGGAATGAGCAGTTCTTC. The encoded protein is CAIRSDWGNEQFF.

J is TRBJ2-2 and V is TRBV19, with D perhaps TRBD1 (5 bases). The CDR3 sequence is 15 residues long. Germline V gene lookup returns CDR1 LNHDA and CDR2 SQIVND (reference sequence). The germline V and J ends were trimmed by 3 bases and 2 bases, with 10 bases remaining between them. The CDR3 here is CASSIRARNTGELFF. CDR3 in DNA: TGTGCCAGTAGTATCAGGGCTAGAAACACCGGGGAGCTGTTTTTT.